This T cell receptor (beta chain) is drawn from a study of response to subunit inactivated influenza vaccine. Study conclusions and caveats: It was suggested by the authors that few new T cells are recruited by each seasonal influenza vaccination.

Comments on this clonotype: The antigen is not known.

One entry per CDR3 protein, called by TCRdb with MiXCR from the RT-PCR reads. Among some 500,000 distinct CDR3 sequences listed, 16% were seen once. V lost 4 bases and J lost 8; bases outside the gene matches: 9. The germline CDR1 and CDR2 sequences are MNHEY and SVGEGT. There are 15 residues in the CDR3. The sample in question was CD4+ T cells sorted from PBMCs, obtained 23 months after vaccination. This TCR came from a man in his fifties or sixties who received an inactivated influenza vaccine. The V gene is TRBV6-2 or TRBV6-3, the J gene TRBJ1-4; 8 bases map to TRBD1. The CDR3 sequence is CASSSTGGRYEKLFF. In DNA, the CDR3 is TGTGCCAGCAGTTCCACAGGGGGAAGATACGAAAAACTGTTTTTT.